This TCR beta chain came from a study of T cell responses to AZD1222 COVID-19 vaccine (dated by TCRdb to about 2021). Background on the whole study: AZD1222 recipients given second doses at about 4 weeks or at about 12 weeks were pooled, since spike-specific TCR depth and breadth were not found to differ between the two schedules. A total of 230 to 250 trial participants underwent TCR sequencing, of whom about 200 had received two doses of AZD1222 and roughly 26 had received two doses of the MenACWY control vaccine. Trial participants were enrolled into age subgroups of 18-55, 56-69 and 70-plus years, which contained around 150, 29 and 61 TCR-sequenced participants, respectively. What the research found in general, with its limitations: Reportedly, almost half of the unique spike-specific TCRs recognized epitopes lying outside the regions that are mutated in the B.1.351 and B.1.1.7 variants. Participants were mostly white British and included more females than males, and it was suggested by the authors that clonal diversity may have been underestimated. Spike-specific TCR breadth and depth rose significantly after two AZD1222 doses compared with day 0 and with MenACWY recipients. CD4 TCRs associated with the vaccine covered the entire spike protein, and the dominant responses were in regions 160-218 and 743-854. No day 14 peak-response samples were available, so repertoires were characterized only after the peak T cell response. The 56-69-year group was small, and its depth increase did not reach significance, likely because of low power. Only six AZD1222 recipients were SARS-CoV-2 seropositive at baseline, limiting conclusions about previously exposed vaccinees.

The CDR3 regions of human TCRbeta chains were analyzed by immunosequencing. As for how the authors treated the data: Repertoire TCRs were matched against a reference library of SARS-CoV-2-specific TCRs generated with the MIRA antigen-specificity platform. Breadth was defined as the fraction of unique TCRs that were SARS-CoV-2-associated, and depth was defined as the fraction of total T cells that were SARS-CoV-2-associated. Using the MIRA data, each spike-specific TCR was assigned both to the spike region to which the TCR was reactive and to a CD4 or CD8 class. Log10-transformed breadth and depth values were compared by one-way ANOVA with Sidak's multiple comparisons tests. Held by TCRdb, this immuneACCESS table contains in-frame sequences only and omits some clones. Under half of the omission traces to an unresolved V gene where checked; the cause of the rest is unknown. V, J and clone size derive from that table, while D and trimming were established from the DNA sequence. This sample gives roughly 100,000 clones in total; 88% of them show up just once. The top ten hold roughly 2.7% of the sample.

The intended sense of this specimen's time point label: baseline before first vaccination. Samples from vaccinated people were obtained from the UK trials COV001 and COV002, which included a single-blind randomized controlled phase 2/3 trial of AZD1222 (ChAdOx1 nCoV-19) in healthy adults. Trial participant PBMC samples were collected at day 0 and day 28 after the second dose for TCRbeta chain sequencing. To note about this clone: Its binding antigen is unknown. Per-base quality was not reported, and no clone a single base away is much larger than it.

The sample was peripheral blood, taken on day 0 of AZD1222 vaccination. The TCR was taken from an adult in good health.

CDR3 region: CASSVSTSGEGITDTQYF. The DNA sequence is given as TGTGCCAGCAGCGTAAGCACTAGCGGGGAGGGGATCACAGATACGCAGTATTTT. In this chain, TRBV9 is recombined with TRBJ2-3, and TRBD2 aligns with 10 junction nucleotides. Here V drops 1 base and J drops 2 bases, and the junction holds 10 bases not matched to any gene. The CDR3 contains 18 residues, cysteine and phenylalanine counted. Here the CDR3 DNA is all that survives: 54 bases in frame from base 1. Taken from the germline V gene, the CDR1 and CDR2 loops are SGDLS and YYNGEE.